This T cell receptor beta chain stems from a study of CD8+ T cells in alopecia areata (dated by TCRdb to 2017 to 2018). For context, the study as a whole: The study used high-throughput TCRbeta sequencing to examine T cell clonal expansion in alopecia areata, in both the C3H/HeJ mouse model and human patients. On the human side, TCRbeta sequencing was run on scalp tissue and on sorted CD4+ and CD8+ peripheral blood T cells from healthy controls and from alopecia areata patients with either patchy or totalis/universalis disease. Scalp clonality was compared across normal scalp (n=4), patchy alopecia areata scalp (n=8), and alopecia totalis/universalis scalp (n=8). RNA was obtained with the PAXgene miRNA kit for fixed scalp, the miRNeasy kit for PBMCs, and the RNeasy kit for mouse skin. TCRbeta CDR3 regions were amplified by immunoSEQ multiplex PCR using 35 Vbeta forward and 13 Jbeta reverse primers.

For 5 or 6 biomarker-study patients, CD4+ cells were further sorted into CD25+CD127- cells. Lesional scalp punch biopsies and peripheral blood were collected from alopecia areata patients. PBMCs were separated by density centrifugation and stained for CD3, CD4 and CD8, after which CD4+ and CD8+ T cells were sorted on a FACSAria. Untreated alopecia areata patients were recruited as part of a multicenter biomarker study. The receptor library was made with the immunoSEQ multiplex PCR assay. For TCR sequencing, RNA was extracted from every sample and reverse transcribed into cDNA to serve as template. SuperScript III was used to make first-strand cDNA, primed with a 2:1 mix of oligo-dT and random hexamers. A synthetic immune receptor repertoire was used to measure amplification bias, and any remaining bias was corrected computationally. As for the original processing: Raw reads were preprocessed to remove errors, and CDR3 was defined by IMGT conventions from the conserved cysteine to phenylalanine. To get clonality, Shannon entropy was normalized by log2 of the number of productive unique TCRs and the result was subtracted from 1. Whether each scalp clone was CD4 or CD8 was inferred by checking scalp TCRbeta sequences against the CD4 and CD8 repertoires from sorted blood. This immuneACCESS table, as held by TCRdb, lists in-frame sequences with V and J called but not all clones. Of the missing ones, under half trace to an unresolved V gene in checked studies; the others have no known cause. V, J and clone size were drawn from that table, and D and trimming were deduced from the DNA. The sample contains 37,000 or so clones, nearly 55% of them found a single time. The leading ten clones occupy over 1.5% of the sample.

This clone was observed a handful of times. Its recognized antigen is unknown. Base qualities are not provided; no much larger clone lies one nucleotide away. What the authors observed across the whole study: Compared with normal scalp, lesional scalp had higher clonality and more expanded CD8+ clones, particularly in alopecia totalis/universalis, a pattern that suggests antigenic drive. Scalp TCR repertoire analysis is complicated because resident alphabeta T cells in normal human skin are also sequenced, whereas mouse skin is dominated by gammadelta T cells. Shared TCR sequences between patients were less evident than in mice, which may be partly attributable to HLA diversity in the patient population.

V and J lose 2 bases and 2 bases, and a span of 19 bases separates them. From its cysteine to its phenylalanine, the CDR3 spans 17 amino acids. CDR3 DNA only is kept here, 51 bases in frame from base 1. CDR1 and CDR2 (SGDLS, YYNGEE) derive from the germline V gene. The sample taken for sequencing was CD4+ Tregs sorted from blood. The sequence links TRBV9 to TRBJ1-2; TRBD1 is perhaps the D gene, given 5 matching bases. The TCR comes from a human donor with alopecia areata. The sequenced DNA is TGTGCCAGCAGCGTCACCCCCTATGGGACGGGAAACTATGGCTACACCTTC. This translates into CASSVTPYGTGNYGYTF.